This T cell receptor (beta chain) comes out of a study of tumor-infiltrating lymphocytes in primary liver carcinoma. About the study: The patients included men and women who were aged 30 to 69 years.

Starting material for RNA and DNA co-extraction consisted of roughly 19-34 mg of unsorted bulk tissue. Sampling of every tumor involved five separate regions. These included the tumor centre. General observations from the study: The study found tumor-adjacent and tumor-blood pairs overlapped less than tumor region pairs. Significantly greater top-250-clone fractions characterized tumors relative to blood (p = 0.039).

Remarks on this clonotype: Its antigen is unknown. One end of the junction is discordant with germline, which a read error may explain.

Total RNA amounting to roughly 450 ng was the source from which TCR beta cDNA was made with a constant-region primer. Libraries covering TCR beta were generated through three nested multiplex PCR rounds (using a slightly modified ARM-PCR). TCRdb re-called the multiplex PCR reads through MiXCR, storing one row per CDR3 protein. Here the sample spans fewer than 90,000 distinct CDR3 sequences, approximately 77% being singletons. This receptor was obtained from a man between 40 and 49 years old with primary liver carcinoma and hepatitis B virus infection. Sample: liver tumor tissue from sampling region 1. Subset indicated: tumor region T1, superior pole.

The CDR3 DNA sequence: TGTTCCAGCAGCTTATATCACACACCTAGAAGACACCGGGGAGCTGTTTTT. This sequence encodes CSSSLYHTPRRHRGAVF. The V and J genes are TRBV11-2 and TRBJ2-2; D perhaps matches TRBD2 (5 bases). The CDR3 is 17 amino acids. Germline assignment: CDR1 SGHAT and CDR2 FQNNGV.